The T cell receptor (beta chain) described here comes from a study of CD8 T cells in Susac syndrome. V lost 2 bases and J lost 6, with 12 bases in between. The CDR3 is 14 residues long. The germline gives CDR1 MNHEY, CDR2 SMNVEV (reference sequence). The study, taken as a whole, reports: The study admitted that it had a relatively small number of individuals in its TCR sequencing and HLA analysis.

The CD8+ and CD4+ T cells were negatively isolated, with the TEMRA cells enriched by FACS. With random hexamers, about 0.5 to 1 ug RNA was reverse transcribed. Amplification of TCR beta CDR3 across 54 Vbeta and 13 Jbeta was performed with immunoSEQ multiplex PCR. TCRdb re-called the immunoSEQ multiplex PCR reads with MiXCR, one entry per CDR3 protein. The repertoire includes roughly 150,000 distinct CDR3 sequences, over 85% of them detected once, and about 0.21% sits in the top ten. Worth noting for this clonotype: Its specificity is not known.

The V and J genes are TRBV27 and TRBJ2-3; the D is unclear. The sample was CD8+ T cells from PBMCs. This receptor was obtained from a human donor with multiple sclerosis. In DNA form, the CDR3 reads TGTGCCAGCAGTTTAAACCCTAGTCGGGATACGCAGTATTTT. This translates into CASSLNPSRDTQYF.